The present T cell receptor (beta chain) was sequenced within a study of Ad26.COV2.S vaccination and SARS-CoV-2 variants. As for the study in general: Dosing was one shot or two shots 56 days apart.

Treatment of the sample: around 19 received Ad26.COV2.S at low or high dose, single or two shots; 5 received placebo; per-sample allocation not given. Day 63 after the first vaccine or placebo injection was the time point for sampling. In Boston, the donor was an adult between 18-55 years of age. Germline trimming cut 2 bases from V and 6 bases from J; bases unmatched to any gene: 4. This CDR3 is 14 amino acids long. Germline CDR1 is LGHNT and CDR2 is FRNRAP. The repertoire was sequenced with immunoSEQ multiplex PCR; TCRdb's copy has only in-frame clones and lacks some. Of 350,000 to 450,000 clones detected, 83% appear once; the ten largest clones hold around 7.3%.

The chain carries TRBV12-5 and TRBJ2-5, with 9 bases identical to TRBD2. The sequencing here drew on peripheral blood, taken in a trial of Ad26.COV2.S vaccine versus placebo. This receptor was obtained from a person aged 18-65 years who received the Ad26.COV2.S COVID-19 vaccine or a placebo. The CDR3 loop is CASGLRGGAKTQYF. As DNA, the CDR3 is TGTGCTAGTGGTTTGCGCGGGGGGGCAAAGACCCAGTACTTC.